This record looks at one T cell receptor (beta chain) sequence and its context. The ends were cut back, 1 base at V and 5 bases at J, with 17 bases in the middle. The CDR3 is 16 residues long. The germline V gene has CDR1 SGHAT and CDR2 FQNNGV. The data stem from a study of beta chain features in type 1 diabetes. Every bit of the isolated RNA underwent reverse transcription, so sequencing read expressed TCRB transcripts. Data came from immunoSEQ multiplex PCR; TCRdb stores just in-frame clones and leaves some out. Of a few hundred thousand clones listed, approximately 9.9% are singletons. Sequenced material: naive CD4+ T cells from blood. The clonotype was recovered from a woman aged 25 to 45 in good health. The V call is TRBV11-2, the J call TRBJ2-5; D is possibly TRBD1 (5 bases). The CDR3 region has the DNA TGTGCCAGCAGCTTAGCCACGGGCAGGGTGGGGGAGACCCAGTACTTC. Its protein is CASSLATGRVGETQYF.